The TCR beta chain described here comes from a study of graft-versus-host responses after intestinal transplantation. Overall study context: Transplant types were multivisceral, liver-intestinal, or isolated intestinal. For two to four years after anti-thymocyte globulin induction, all recipients took tacrolimus and steroids. Study-wide points: Investigators detected GvH clones in recipient marrow, with some emerging earlier in ileum or blood.

For this clone: What it binds is unknown.

Trimming cost V 8 bases and J 2 bases, with 12 bases left between them. CDR1 and CDR2 from the germline V gene are SGHAT and FQNNGV. The CDR3 sequence is 13 residues long. Sequencing used immunoSEQ multiplex PCR; TCRdb keeps in-frame clones, though not all of them. The table has 75,000 to 100,000 clones, approximately 92% seen once. This material consisted of unstimulated CD8+ T cells sorted from spleen or lymph node cells, taken before intestinal transplant. This TCR came from a human donor who received an intestinal transplant. The gene calls are TRBV11-2 and TRBJ2-5, with D unresolved. In DNA, the CDR3 is TGTGCCAGCGGGCGAATTATGCAAGAGACCCAGTACTTC. It codes for CASGRIMQETQYF.